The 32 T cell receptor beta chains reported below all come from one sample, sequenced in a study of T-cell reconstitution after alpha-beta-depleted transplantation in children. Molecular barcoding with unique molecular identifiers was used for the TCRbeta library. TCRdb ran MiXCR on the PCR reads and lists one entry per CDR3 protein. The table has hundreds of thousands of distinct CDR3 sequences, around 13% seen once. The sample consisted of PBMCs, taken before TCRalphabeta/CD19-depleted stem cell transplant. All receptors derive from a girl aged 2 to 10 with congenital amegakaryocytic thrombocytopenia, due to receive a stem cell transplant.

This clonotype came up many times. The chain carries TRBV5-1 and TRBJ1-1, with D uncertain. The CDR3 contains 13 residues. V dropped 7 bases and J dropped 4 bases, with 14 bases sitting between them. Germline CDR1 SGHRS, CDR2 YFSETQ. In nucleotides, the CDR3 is TGCGCCAGCTACCGGGATGCACCCACTGAAGCTTTCTTT. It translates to CASYRDAPTEAFF.

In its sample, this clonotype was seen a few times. The CDR3 DNA is TGTGCCAGCAGCGGACGACTCCTAAAATCCTACAATGAGCAGTTCTTC. It translates to CASSGRLLKSYNEQFF. This chain uses TRBV9 with TRBJ2-1; D is undetermined. V gave up 3 bases and J gave up 1 base, with 14 bases separating them. Germline V CDR1 and CDR2: SGDLS, YYNGEE. The length of the CDR3 is 16 residues.

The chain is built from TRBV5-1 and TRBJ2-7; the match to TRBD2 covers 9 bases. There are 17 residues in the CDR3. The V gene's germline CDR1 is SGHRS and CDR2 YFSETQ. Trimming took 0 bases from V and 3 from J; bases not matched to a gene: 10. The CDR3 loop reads CASSLGIVSGGNYEQYF. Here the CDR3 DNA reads TGCGCCAGCAGCTTGGGAATCGTTAGCGGGGGAAACTACGAGCAGTACTTC. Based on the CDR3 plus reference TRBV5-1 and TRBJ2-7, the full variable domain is KAGVTQTPRYLIKTRGQQVTLSCSPISGHRSVSWYQQTPGQGLQFLFEYFSETQRNKGNFPGRFSGRQFSNSRSEMNVSTLELGDSALYLCASSLGIVSGGNYEQYFGPGTRLTVT.

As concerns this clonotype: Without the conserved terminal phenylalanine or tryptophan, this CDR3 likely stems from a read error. The CDR3 DNA reads TGTGCCTGCAGTTGGGGACTAGGAGGCCCGGTATTCACGGATACGCAGTATTAT. Residues: CACSWGLGGPVFTDTQYY. This chain connects TRBV3-1 to TRBJ2-3; 8 bases are shared with TRBD2. From germline, CDR1 is LGHDT and CDR2 YNNKEL (reference sequence). The length of the CDR3 is 18 residues.

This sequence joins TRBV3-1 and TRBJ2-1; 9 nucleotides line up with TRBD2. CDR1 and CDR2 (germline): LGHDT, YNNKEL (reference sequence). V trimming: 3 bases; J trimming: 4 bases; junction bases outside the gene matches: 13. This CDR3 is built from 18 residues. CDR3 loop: CASSHPGGASGIYNEQFF. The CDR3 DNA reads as TGTGCCAGCAGCCATCCCGGGGGGGCTAGCGGGATTTACAATGAGCAGTTCTTC.

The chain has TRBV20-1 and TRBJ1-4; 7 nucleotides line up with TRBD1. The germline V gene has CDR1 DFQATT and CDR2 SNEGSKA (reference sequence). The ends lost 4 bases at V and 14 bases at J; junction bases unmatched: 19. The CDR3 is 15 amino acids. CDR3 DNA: TGCAGTGCTACGACAGGGACGGGCCGGATTCCCCGCCTGTTTTTT. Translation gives CSATTGTGRIPRLFF.

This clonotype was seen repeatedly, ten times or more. CDR3 loop: CASSPDRAEAFF. As DNA, the CDR3 is TGTGCCAGCTCACCGGACAGGGCTGAAGCTTTCTTT. V is TRBV18 and J is TRBJ1-1, with 8 bases aligning to TRBD1. After removal of 3 bases from V and 6 bases from J, the junction contained 0 bases not matched to a gene. CDR1 is KGHSH and CDR2 is LQKENI in the germline V gene. The CDR3 is 12 residues long. Supplemented by reference TRBV18 and TRBJ1-1, the full variable domain reads NAGVMQNPRHLVRRRGQEARLRCSPMKGHSHVYWYRQLPEEGLKFMVYLQKENIIDESGMPKERFSAEFPKEGPSILRIQQVVRGDSAAYFCASSPDRAEAFFGQGTRLTVV.

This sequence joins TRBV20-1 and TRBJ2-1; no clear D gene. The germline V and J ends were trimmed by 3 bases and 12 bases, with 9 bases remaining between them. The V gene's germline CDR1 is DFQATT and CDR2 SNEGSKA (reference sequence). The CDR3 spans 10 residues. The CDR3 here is CSASPWGQFF. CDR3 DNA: TGCAGTGCTAGCCCCTGGGGGCAGTTCTTC.

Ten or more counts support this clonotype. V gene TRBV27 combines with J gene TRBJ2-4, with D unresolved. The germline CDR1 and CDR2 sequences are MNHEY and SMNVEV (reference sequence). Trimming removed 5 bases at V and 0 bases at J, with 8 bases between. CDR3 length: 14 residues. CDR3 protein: CASSPARAKNIQYF. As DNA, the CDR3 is TGTGCCAGCAGTCCCGCTAGAGCCAAAAACATTCAGTACTTC.

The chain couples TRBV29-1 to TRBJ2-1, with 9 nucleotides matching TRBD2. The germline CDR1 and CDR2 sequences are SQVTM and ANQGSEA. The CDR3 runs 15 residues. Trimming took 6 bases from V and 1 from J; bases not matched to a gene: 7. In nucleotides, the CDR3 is TGCAGCGTCCCAGGACTAGCGAAATCCTACAATGAGCAGTTCTTC. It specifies CSVPGLAKSYNEQFF.

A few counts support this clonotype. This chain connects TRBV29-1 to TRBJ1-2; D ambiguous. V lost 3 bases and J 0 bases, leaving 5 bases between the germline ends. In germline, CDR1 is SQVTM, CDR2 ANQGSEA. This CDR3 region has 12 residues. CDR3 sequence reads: CSVDDTNYGYTF. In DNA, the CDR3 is TGCAGCGTTGATGACACTAACTATGGCTACACCTTC.

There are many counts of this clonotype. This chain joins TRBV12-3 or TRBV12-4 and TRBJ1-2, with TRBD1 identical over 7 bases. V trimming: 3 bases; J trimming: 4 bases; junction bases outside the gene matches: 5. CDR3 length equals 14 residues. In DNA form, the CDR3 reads TGTGCCAGCAGTTTTTCAGGGGGGACCTATGGCTACACCTTC. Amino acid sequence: CASSFSGGTYGYTF.

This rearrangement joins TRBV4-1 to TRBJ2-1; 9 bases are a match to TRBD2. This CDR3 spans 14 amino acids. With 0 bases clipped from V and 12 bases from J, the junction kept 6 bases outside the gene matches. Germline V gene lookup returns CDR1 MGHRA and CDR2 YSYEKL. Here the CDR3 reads CASSQDRPSGTQFF. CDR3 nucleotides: TGCGCCAGCAGCCAAGATAGGCCTAGCGGGACGCAGTTCTTC.

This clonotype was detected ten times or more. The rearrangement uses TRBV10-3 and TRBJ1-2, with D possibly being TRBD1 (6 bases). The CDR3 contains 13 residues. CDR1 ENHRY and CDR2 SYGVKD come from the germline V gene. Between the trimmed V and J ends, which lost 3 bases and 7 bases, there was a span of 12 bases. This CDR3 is CAISDGNRVGYTF. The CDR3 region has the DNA TGTGCCATCAGTGACGGCAACAGGGTTGGCTACACCTTC.

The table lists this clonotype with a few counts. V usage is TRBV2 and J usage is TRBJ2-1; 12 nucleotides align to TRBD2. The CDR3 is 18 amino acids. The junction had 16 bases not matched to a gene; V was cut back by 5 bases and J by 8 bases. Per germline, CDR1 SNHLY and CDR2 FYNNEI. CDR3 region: CASSPWTGGLAGRDEQFF. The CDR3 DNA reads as TGTGCCAGCAGTCCGTGGACAGGAGGACTAGCGGGACGGGATGAGCAGTTCTTC. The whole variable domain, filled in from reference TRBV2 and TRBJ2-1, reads EPEVTQTPSHQVTQMGQEVILRCVPISNHLYFYWYRQILGQKVEFLVSFYNNEISEKSEIFDDQFSVERPDGSNFTLKIRSTKLEDSAMYFCASSPWTGGLAGRDEQFFGPGTRLTVL.

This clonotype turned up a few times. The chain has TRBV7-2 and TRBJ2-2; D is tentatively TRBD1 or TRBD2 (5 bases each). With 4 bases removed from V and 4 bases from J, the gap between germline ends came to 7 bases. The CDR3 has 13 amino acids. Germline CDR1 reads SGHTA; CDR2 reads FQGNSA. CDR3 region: CASSWDGTGELFF. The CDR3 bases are TGTGCCAGCAGCTGGGACGGCACCGGGGAGCTGTTTTTT.

CDR3 sequence (DNA): TGTGCCAGCAGCCCCAGGACTAGCTTCCCAGAGACCCAGTACTTC. Translating it yields CASSPRTSFPETQYF. The rearrangement links TRBV11-2 to TRBJ2-5; 8 bases align to TRBD2. The J segment lost 4 bases and the V segment lost 5 bases, leaving 9 bases of the junction unmatched. Germline assignment: CDR1 SGHAT and CDR2 FQNNGV. This CDR3 has 15 residues.

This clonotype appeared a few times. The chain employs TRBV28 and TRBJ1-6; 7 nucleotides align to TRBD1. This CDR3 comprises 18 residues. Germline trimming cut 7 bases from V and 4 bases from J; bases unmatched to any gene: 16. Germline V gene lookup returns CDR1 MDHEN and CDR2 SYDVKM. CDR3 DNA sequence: TGTGCCAGCACCAAAATTGGATCCCGGGGACAGTATAATTCACCCCTCCACTTT. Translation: CASTKIGSRGQYNSPLHF. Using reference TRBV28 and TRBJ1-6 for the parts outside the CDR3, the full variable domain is DVKVTQSSRYLVKRTGEKVFLECVQDMDHENMFWYRQDPGLGLRLIYFSYDVKMKEKGDIPEGYSVSREKKERFSLILESASTNQTSMYLCASTKIGSRGQYNSPLHFGNGTRLTVT.

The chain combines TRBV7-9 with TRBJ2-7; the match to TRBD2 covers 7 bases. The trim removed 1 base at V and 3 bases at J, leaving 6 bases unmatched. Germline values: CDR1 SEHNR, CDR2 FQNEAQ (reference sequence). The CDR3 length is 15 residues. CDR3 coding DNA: TGTGCCAGCAGCTTAGTTTTGCGGGGGTTCTACGAGCAGTACTTC. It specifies CASSLVLRGFYEQYF.

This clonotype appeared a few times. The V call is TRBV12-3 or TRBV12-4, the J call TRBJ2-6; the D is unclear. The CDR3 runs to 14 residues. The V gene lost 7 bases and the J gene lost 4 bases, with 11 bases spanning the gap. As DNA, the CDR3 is TGTGCCAGCATGTTTGGCTCCGGGGCCAACGTCCTGACTTTC. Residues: CASMFGSGANVLTF.

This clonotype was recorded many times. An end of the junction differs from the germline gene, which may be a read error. The CDR3 coding sequence is TGTGCCAGCAGCTTAGGAGACAGGGGGAGACTCTTC. It translates to CASSLGDRGRLF. The chain couples TRBV7-9 to TRBJ2-1, with 9 bases fitting TRBD1. CDR1 and CDR2 (germline): SEHNR, FQNEAQ (reference sequence). CDR3 length equals 12 residues. Looking up the rest from reference TRBV7-9 and TRBJ2-1 gives the full variable domain: DTGVSQNPRHKITKRGQNVTFRCDPISEHNRLYWYRQTLGQGPEFLTYFQNEAQLEKSRLLSDRFSAERPKGSFSTLEIQRTEQGDSAMYLCASSLGDRGRLFGPGTRLTVL.

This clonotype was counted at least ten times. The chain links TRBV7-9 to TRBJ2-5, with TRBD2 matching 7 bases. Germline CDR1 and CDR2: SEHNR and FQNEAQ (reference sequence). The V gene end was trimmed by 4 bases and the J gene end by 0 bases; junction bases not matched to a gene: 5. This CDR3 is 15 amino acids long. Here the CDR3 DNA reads TGTGCCAGCAGCTCAGGACTAGGGGACCAAGAGACCCAGTACTTC. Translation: CASSSGLGDQETQYF.

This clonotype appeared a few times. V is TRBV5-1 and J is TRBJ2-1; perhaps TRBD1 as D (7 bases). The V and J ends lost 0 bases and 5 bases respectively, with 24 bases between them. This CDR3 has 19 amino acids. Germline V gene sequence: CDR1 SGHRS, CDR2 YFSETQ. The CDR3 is CASSLVAMSRVRGDNEQFF. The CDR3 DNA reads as TGCGCCAGCAGCTTGGTTGCGATGTCTCGCGTCAGGGGGGACAATGAGCAGTTCTTC.

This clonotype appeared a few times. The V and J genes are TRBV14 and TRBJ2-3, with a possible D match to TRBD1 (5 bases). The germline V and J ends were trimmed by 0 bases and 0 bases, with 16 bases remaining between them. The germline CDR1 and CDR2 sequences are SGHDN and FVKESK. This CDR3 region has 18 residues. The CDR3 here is CASSQDNSYHRSTDTQYF. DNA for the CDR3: TGTGCCAGCAGCCAAGATAACAGCTACCACAGGAGCACAGATACGCAGTATTTT. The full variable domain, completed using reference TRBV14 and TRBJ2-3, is EAGVTQFPSHSVIEKGQTVTLRCDPISGHDNLYWYRRVMGKEIKFLLHFVKESKQDESGMPNNRFLAERTGGTYSTLKVQPAELEDSGVYFCASSQDNSYHRSTDTQYFGPGTRLTVL.

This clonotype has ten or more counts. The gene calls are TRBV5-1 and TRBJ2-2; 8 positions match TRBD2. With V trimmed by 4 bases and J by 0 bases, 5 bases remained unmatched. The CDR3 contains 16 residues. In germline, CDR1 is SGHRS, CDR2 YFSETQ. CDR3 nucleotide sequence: TGCGCCAGCAGCCTGAAAGCGGGGGCGAACACCGGGGAGCTGTTTTTT. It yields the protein CASSLKAGANTGELFF.

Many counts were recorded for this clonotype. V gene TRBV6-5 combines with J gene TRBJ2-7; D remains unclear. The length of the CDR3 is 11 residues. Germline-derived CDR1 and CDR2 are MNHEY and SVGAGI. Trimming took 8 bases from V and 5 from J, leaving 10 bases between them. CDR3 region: CASSRDHEQYF. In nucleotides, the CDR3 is TGTGCCAGCTCCAGAGACCACGAGCAGTACTTC.

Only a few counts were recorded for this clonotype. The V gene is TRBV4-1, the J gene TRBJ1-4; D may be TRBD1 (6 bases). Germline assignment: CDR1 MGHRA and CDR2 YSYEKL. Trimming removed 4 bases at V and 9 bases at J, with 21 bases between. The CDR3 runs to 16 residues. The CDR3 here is CASSPLGGDGLKKLFF. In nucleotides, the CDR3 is TGCGCCAGCAGCCCCCTAGGGGGGGACGGCCTTAAAAAACTGTTTTTT.

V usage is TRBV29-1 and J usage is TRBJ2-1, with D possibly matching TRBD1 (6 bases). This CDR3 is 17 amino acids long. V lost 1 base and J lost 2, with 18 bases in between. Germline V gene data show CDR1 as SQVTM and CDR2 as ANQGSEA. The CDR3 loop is CSVEGHMTGLTYNEQFF. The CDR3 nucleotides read TGCAGCGTTGAAGGTCATATGACAGGATTAACCTACAATGAGCAGTTCTTC.

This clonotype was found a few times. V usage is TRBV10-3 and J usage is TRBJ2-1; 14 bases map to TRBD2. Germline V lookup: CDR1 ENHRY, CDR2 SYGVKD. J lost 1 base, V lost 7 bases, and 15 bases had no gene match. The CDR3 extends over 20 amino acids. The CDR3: CAITKGTSGSIVGSYNEQFF. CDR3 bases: TGTGCCATCACCAAAGGGACTAGCGGGAGTATAGTGGGGTCCTACAATGAGCAGTTCTTC.

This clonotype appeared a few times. The CDR3 DNA reads as TGTGCCATCAGTGGTCGAGGTGGTAGCGGGGATAACACCGGGGAGCTGTTTTTT. Its translation is CAISGRGGSGDNTGELFF. The chain uses TRBV10-3 and TRBJ2-2, with TRBD2 matching over 8 bases. The CDR3 loop spans 18 amino acids. With V trimmed by 4 bases and J by 2 bases, 12 bases remained unmatched. CDR1 and CDR2 from the germline V gene are ENHRY and SYGVKD.

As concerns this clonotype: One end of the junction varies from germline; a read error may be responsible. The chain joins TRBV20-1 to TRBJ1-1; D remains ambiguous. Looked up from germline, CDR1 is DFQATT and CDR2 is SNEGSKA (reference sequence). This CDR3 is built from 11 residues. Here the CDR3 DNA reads TGCAGTGCGAGAGAGGGCAGTGAAGCTTTCTTT. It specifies CSAREGSEAFF.

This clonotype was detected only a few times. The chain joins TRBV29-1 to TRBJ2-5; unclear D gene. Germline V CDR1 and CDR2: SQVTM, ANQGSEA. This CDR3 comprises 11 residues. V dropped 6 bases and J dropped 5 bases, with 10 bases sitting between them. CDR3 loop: CSVSSSETQYF. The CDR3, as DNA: TGCAGCGTATCCAGTTCGGAGACCCAGTACTTC.